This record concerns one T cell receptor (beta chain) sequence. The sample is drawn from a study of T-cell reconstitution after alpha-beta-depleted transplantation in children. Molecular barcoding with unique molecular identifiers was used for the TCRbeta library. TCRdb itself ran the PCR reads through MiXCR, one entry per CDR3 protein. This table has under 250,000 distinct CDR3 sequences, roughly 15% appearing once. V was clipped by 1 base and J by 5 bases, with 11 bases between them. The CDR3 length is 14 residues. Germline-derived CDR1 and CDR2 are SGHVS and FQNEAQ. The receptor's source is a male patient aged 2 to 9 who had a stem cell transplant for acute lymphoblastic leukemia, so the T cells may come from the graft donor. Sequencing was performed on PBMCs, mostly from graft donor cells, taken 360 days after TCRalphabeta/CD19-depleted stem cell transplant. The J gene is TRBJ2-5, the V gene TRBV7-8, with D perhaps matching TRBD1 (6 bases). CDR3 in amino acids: CASSLVDRTETQYF. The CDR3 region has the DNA TGTGCCAGCAGCTTAGTGGACAGAACCGAGACCCAGTACTTC.